These 3 T cell receptor beta chains originate from one sample sequenced in a study of T cell repertoires in cytomegalovirus infection. TCRdb reprocessed the reads via MiXCR and lists one record per CDR3 protein. In the table there are some 120,000 distinct CDR3 sequences, around 10% of which are singletons. Antigens for these TCRs are unknown. Sample: PBMCs, sequenced either directly or after in vitro stimulation (not recorded which). Receptors originate from a human donor in good health (CMV status not recorded). Some clones in this sample may be carry-over from other donors' samples.

This clonotype was counted between two and nine times. The rearrangement links TRBV6-2 or TRBV6-3 to TRBJ2-7, with D perhaps matching TRBD2 (7 bases). The V end lost 0 bases, the J end lost 4 bases, and 13 bases lay between the germline ends. Germline V gene sequence: CDR1 MNHEY, CDR2 SVGEGT. The CDR3 is 15 amino acids. CDR3 sequence (DNA): TGTGCCAGCAGTTACTCTCGGGGGGCTCAGTACGAGCAGTACTTC. As protein: CASSYSRGAQYEQYF.

The CDR3 here is CSVLGQGNTIYF. In DNA form, the CDR3 reads TGCAGCGTATTGGGACAGGGGAACACCATATATTTT. The J gene is TRBJ1-3, the V gene TRBV29-1; 10 bases agree with TRBD1. This CDR3 region has 12 residues. Germline CDR1 is SQVTM and CDR2 is ANQGSEA. The V segment lost 6 bases and the J segment 7 bases; nucleotides outside the gene matches: 3.

In its sample, this clonotype was seen many times. V usage is TRBV19 and J usage is TRBJ1-5, with no clear D. Germline V gene sequence: CDR1 LNHDA, CDR2 SQIVND (reference sequence). Trimming cost V 7 bases and J 10 bases, with 20 bases left between them. This CDR3 comprises 14 residues. CDR3 loop: CASTEKSGLGPQHF. CDR3 coding DNA: TGTGCCAGTACCGAGAAGTCCGGGTTGGGACCCCAGCATTTT.